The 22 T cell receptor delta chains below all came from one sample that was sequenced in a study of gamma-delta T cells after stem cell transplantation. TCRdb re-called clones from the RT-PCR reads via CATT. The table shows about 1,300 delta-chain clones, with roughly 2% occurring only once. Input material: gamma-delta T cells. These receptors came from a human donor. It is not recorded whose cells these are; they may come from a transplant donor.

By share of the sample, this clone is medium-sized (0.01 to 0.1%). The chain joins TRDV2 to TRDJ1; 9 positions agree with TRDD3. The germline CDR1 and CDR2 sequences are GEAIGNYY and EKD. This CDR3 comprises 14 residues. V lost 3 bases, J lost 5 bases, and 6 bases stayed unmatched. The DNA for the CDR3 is TGTGCCTGTGACCTTTTACTGGGGGAGGATAAACTCATCTTT. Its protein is CACDLLLGEDKLIF.

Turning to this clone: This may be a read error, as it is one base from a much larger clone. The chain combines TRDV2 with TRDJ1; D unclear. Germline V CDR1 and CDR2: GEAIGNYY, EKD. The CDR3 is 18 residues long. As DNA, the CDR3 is TGTGCCCGTGACCCCTTGAGGACCTATCCAAACTTTACCGATAAACTCATCTTT. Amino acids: CARDPLRTYPNFTDKLIF.

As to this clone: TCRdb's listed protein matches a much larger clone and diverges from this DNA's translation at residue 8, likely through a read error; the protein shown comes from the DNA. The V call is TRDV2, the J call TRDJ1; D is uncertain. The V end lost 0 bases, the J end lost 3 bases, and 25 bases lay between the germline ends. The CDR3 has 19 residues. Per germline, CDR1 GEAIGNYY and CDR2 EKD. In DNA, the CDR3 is TGTGCCTGTGACACCGTCCTCCGAGGGGTTCGGATTTCAGCCGATAAACTCATCTTT. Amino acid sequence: CACDTVLRGVRISADKLIF.

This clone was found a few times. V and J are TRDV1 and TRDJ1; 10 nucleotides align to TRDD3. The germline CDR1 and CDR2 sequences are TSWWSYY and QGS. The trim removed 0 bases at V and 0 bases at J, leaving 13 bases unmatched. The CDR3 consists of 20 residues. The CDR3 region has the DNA TGTGCTCTTGGGGAACTTCCCACCTCCTACTGGGGGATTGACACCGATAAACTCATCTTT. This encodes CALGELPTSYWGIDTDKLIF.

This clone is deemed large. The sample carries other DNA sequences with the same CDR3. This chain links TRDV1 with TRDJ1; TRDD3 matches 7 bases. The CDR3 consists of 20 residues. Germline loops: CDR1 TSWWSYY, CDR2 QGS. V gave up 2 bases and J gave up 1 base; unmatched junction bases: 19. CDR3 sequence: CALGEFVSTGAYSVTDKLIF. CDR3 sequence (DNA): TGTGCTCTTGGGGAATTCGTAAGTACTGGGGCCTACTCCGTCACCGATAAACTCATCTTT.

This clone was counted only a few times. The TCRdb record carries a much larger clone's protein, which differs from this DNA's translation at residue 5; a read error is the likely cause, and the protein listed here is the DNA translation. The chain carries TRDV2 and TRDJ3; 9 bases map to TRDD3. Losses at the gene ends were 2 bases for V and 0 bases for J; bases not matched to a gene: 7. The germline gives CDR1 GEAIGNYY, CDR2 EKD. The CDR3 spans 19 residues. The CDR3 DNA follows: TGTGCCTGTGACATGGTACTGGGGGACTACTCCTGGGACACCCGACAGATGTTTTTC. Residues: CACDMVLGDYSWDTRQMFF.

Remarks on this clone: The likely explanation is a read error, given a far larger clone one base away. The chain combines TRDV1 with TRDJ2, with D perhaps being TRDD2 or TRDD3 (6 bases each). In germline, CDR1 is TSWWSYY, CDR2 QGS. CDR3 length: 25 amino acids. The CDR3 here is CALRENPTKTVLILGYRLLTAQLFF. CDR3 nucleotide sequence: TGTGCTCTTAGGGAAAATCCTACTAAGACTGTCCTAATTCTAGGATACCGCCTTTTGACAGCACAACTCTTCTTT.

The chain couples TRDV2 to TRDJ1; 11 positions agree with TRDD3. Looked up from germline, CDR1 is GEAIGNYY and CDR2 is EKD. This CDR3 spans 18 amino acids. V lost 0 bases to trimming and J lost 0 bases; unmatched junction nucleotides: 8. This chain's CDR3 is CACDTVMGDTTHTDKLIF. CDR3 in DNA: TGTGCCTGTGACACCGTGATGGGGGATACGACCCACACCGATAAACTCATCTTT.

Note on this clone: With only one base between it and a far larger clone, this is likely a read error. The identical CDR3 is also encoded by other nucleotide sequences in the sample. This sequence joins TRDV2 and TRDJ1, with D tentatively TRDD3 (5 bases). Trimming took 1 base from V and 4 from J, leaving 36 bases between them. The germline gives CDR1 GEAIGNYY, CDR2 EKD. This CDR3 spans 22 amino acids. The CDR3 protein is CACDTYWGDESDSLARFDKLIF. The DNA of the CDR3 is TGTGCCTGTGACACGTATTGGGGTGATGAGTCGGATTCGCTAGCTCGCTTCGATAAACTCATCTTT.

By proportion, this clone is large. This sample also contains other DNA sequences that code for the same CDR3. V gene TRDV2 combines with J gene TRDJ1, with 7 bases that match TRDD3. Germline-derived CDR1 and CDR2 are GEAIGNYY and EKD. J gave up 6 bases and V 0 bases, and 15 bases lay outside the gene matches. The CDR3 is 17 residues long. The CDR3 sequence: CACDTVVGDKNGHKLIF. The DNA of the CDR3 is TGTGCCTGTGACACCGTTGTTGGGGATAAAAATGGCCATAAACTCATCTTT.

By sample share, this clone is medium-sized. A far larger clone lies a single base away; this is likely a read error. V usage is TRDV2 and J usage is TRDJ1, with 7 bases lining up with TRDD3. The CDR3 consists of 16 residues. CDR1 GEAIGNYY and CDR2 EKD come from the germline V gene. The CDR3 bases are TGTGCCCGTGACACCGTTGGGGGACGTCCTACCGATAAACTCATCTTT. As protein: CARDTVGGRPTDKLIF.

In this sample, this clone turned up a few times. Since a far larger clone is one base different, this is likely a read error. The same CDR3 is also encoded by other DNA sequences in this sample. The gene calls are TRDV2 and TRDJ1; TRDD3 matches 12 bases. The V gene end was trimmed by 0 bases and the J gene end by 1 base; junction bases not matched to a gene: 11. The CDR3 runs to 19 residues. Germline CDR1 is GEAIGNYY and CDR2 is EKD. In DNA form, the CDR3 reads TGTGCCTGTGACACCTTACTGGGGGATACACCTACGGGCACCGATAAACTCATCTTT. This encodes CACDTLLGDTPTGTDKLIF.

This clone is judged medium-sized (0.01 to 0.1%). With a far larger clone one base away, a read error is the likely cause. The CDR3 reads CACDTVSLGDRGDTDKLIF. The CDR3 region has the DNA TGTGCCTGTGACACCGTTAGCCTGGGGGATCGGGGGGACACCGATAAACTCATCTTT. This chain links TRDV2 with TRDJ1; 9 bases are a match to TRDD3. CDR1 is GEAIGNYY, CDR2 EKD, per germline. The CDR3 has 19 residues. J was trimmed by 0 bases and V by 0 bases; bases with no gene match: 13.

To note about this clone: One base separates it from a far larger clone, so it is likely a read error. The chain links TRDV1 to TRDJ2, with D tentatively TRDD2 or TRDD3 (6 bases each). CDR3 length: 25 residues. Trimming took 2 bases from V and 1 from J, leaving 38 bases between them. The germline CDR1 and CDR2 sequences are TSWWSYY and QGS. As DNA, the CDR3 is TGTGCTCTTGGGGAAAATCCTACTAAGGCTGTCCTAATTCTAGGATACCGCCTTTTGACAGCACAACTCTTCTTT. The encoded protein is CALGENPTKAVLILGYRLLTAQLFF.

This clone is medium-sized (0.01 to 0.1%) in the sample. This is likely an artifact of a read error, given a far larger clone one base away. The CDR3: CACNTVSLGDREDTDKLIF. CDR3 coding DNA: TGTGCCTGTAACACCGTTAGCCTGGGGGATCGGGAGGACACCGATAAACTCATCTTT. This rearrangement joins TRDV2 to TRDJ1; TRDD3 aligns across 9 bases. This CDR3 has 19 amino acids. Germline CDR1 GEAIGNYY, CDR2 EKD.

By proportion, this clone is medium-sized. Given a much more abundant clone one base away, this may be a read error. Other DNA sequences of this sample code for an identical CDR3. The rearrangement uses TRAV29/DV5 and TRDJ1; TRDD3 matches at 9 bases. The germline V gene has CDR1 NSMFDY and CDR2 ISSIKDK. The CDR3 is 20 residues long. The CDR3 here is CATPSPGMGDMEERTDKLIF. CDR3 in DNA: TGTGCGACCCCCTCCCCGGGGATGGGGGATATGGAGGAAAGAACCGATAAACTCATCTTT.

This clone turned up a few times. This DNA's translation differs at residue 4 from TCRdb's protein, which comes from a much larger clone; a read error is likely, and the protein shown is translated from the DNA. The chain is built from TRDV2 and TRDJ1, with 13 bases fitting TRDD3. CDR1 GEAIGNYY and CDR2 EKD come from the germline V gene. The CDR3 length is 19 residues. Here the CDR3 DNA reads TGTGCCTGTGGCACCTTACTGGGGGATACGCCTACGGGCACCGATAAACTCATCTTT. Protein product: CACGTLLGDTPTGTDKLIF.

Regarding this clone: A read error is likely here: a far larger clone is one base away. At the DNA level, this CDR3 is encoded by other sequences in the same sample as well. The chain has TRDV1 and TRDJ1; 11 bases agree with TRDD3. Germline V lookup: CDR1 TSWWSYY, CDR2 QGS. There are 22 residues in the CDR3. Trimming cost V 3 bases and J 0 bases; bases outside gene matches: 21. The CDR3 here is CALGDPNFLPGGYSADTDKLIF. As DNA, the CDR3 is TGTGCTCTTGGGGACCCGAACTTCCTACCTGGGGGATACTCTGCCGACACCGATAAACTCATCTTT.

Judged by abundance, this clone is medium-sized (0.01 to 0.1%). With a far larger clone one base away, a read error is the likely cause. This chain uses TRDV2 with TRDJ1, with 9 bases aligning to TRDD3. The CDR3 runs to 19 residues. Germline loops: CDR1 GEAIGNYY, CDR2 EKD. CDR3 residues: CACGTVSLGDREDTDKLIF. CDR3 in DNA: TGTGCCTGTGGCACCGTTAGCCTGGGGGATCGGGAGGACACCGATAAACTCATCTTT.

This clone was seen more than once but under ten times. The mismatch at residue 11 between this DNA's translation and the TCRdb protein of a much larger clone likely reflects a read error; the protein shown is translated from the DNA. CDR3 region: CACDRTGGYSNSWDTRQMFF. CDR3 coding DNA: TGTGCCTGTGACCGTACTGGGGGATACTCGAACTCCTGGGACACCCGACAGATGTTTTTC. The rearrangement links TRDV2 to TRDJ3; 12 nucleotides match TRDD3. The V segment lost 3 bases and the J segment 0 bases; nucleotides outside the gene matches: 8. Germline-derived CDR1 and CDR2 are GEAIGNYY and EKD. CDR3 length: 20 amino acids.

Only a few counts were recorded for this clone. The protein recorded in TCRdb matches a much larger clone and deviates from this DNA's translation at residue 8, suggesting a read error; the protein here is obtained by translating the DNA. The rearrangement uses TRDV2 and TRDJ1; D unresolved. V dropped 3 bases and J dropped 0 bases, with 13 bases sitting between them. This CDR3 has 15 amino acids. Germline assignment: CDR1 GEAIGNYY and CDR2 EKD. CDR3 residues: CACDPLLRDTDKLIF. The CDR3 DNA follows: TGTGCCTGTGACCCGCTACTGAGGGACACCGATAAACTCATCTTT.

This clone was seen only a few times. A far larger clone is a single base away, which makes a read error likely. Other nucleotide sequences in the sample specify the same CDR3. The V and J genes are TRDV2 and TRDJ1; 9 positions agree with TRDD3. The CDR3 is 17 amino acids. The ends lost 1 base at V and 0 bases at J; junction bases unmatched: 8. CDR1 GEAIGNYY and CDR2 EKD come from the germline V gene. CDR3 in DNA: TGTGCCTGTGACACAGTACCGACTGGGGGAGACACCGATAAACTCATCTTT. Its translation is CACDTVPTGGDTDKLIF.